This note documents a single T cell receptor beta chain sequence. Its cognate antigen is unknown. CDR1 MDHEN and CDR2 SYDVKM come from the germline V gene. Trimming pared 4 bases from V and 6 bases from J, leaving 32 bases between. The CDR3 sequence is 20 residues long. This specimen comes from a study of Ad26.COV2.S vaccination and SARS-CoV-2 variants. Background on the study: Donor got 5x10^10 or 1x10^11 viral particles of Ad26.COV2.S.

Treatment defined: around 19 received Ad26.COV2.S at low or high dose, single or two shots; 5 received placebo; per-sample allocation not given. Samples were taken on day 63 after the first vaccine or placebo injection. Donation came from an adult in Boston who was aged 18-55 years. Repertoires were generated with immunoSEQ multiplex PCR, while TCRdb's copy carries only in-frame clones and drops some. The repertoire consists of some 300,000 clones, with about 85% occurring once and the leading ten covering 2% to 2.5%. Study results and caveats: Overall T cell responses may have been underestimated by the analyses of TCR breadth and depth. Individuals receiving vaccine had higher spike-specific TCR breadth than placebo recipients did.

This clonotype originated in a person aged 18-65 years who received the Ad26.COV2.S COVID-19 vaccine or a placebo. The chain links TRBV28 to TRBJ2-3, with D unclear. The starting material was peripheral blood, obtained in a trial of Ad26.COV2.S vaccine versus placebo. The CDR3 loop reads CASSCLFKYGIYLSCDTQYF. The CDR3 DNA reads TGTGCCAGCAGTTGTCTTTTTAAATATGGGATCTATCTTTCTTGCGATACGCAGTATTTT.